The 9 T cell receptor beta chains below were found in one sample sequenced in a study of a mutant IDH1 vaccine in newly diagnosed glioma. As to time point: baseline, week 1 (first vaccination visit). Treatment indicated: pre-vaccination baseline after standard-of-care therapy. Generated by immunoSEQ multiplex PCR, the TCRdb table keeps only in-frame clones and is missing some. This table holds tens of thousands of clones, around 80% found once. The source material was PBMCs, sampled from a glioma patient treated with radiotherapy, temozolomide or both. The receptors derive from a middle-aged woman with glioma.

The chain couples TRBV29-1 to TRBJ1-1; D ambiguous. CDR3 length equals 12 residues. V dropped 4 bases and J dropped 4 bases, with 10 bases sitting between them. Germline V gene data show CDR1 as SQVTM and CDR2 as ANQGSEA. The CDR3 spells CSVGIAATEAFF. DNA for the CDR3: TGCAGCGTTGGGATAGCAGCCACTGAAGCTTTCTTT. Variable domain in full (rest from reference TRBV29-1 and TRBJ1-1): SAVISQKPSRDICQRGTSLTIQCQVDSQVTMMFWYRQQPGQSLTLIATANQGSEATYESGFVIDKFPISRPNLTFSTLTVSNMSPEDSSIYLCSVGIAATEAFFGQGTRLTVV.

This clone occurred once. The V call is TRBV2, the J call TRBJ2-7, with 10 positions matching TRBD1. In germline, CDR1 is SNHLY, CDR2 FYNNEI. The CDR3 covers 13 residues. J lost 2 bases, V lost 6 bases, and 1 base had no gene match. The CDR3 coding sequence is TGTGCCAGCAGGGGACAGGGGCCCTACGAGCAGTACTTC. Translation: CASRGQGPYEQYF.

A single count supports this clone. The chain employs TRBV7-2 and TRBJ2-2; 13 bases match TRBD2. V shed 3 bases and J 5 bases; nucleotides not matched to a gene: 12. The germline V gene has CDR1 SGHTA and CDR2 FQGNSA. The CDR3 has 19 amino acids. CDR3 nucleotides: TGTGCCAGCAGCTTGGGAGGACTAGCGGGGGAAGTTAGGACCGGGGAGCTGTTTTTT. Residues: CASSLGGLAGEVRTGELFF.

V and J are TRBV5-1 and TRBJ1-2, with D possibly matching TRBD1 (5 bases). V was pared by 4 bases and J by 2 bases, with 9 bases between. Germline V gives CDR1 SGHRS, CDR2 YFSETQ. The CDR3 has 13 residues. The CDR3 coding sequence is TGCGCCAGCAGCGGGGACCGCAACTATGGCTACACCTTC. Translation: CASSGDRNYGYTF.

The chain is built from TRBV7-6 and TRBJ2-7, with TRBD1 matching over 9 bases. CDR1 SGHVS and CDR2 FNYEAQ come from the germline V gene. The V gene end was trimmed by 5 bases and the J gene end by 5 bases; junction bases not matched to a gene: 7. The CDR3 consists of 14 residues. The CDR3 DNA reads TGTGCCAGCAGCCTCCGACAGGGGGGGAACGAGCAGTACTTC. Residues: CASSLRQGGNEQYF.

V and J are TRBV7-9 and TRBJ2-5; maybe TRBD1 (7 bases). Trimming pared 2 bases from V and 5 bases from J, leaving 12 bases between. Germline CDR1 SEHNR, CDR2 FQNEAQ (reference sequence). This CDR3 comprises 14 residues. For the CDR3, the DNA is TGTGCCAGCAGCTTACAACAGGGGAGGGAGACCCAGTACTTC. Translation gives CASSLQQGRETQYF.

This clone was counted a single time. The gene calls are TRBV14 and TRBJ2-5; D call uncertain. There are 12 residues in the CDR3. Germline values: CDR1 SGHDN, CDR2 FVKESK. Trimming stripped 6 bases from V and 0 bases from J, with 5 bases between. Here the CDR3 DNA reads TGTGCCAGCAGTCACTACCAAGAGACCCAGTACTTC. Translation: CASSHYQETQYF.

This clone has a handful of counts. This chain's CDR3 is CAISELIGPTEAFF. CDR3 coding DNA: TGTGCCATCAGTGAGTTAATAGGGCCCACTGAAGCTTTCTTT. The chain combines TRBV10-3 with TRBJ1-1; D unresolved. The CDR3 covers 14 residues. CDR1 ENHRY and CDR2 SYGVKD come from the germline V gene. V was pared by 1 base and J by 4 bases, with 10 bases between.

The chain has TRBV4-1 and TRBJ2-5; 12 nucleotides align to TRBD2. The CDR3 is 17 residues long. V dropped 4 bases and J dropped 2; count of bases not matched to a gene: 8. Germline V gene sequence: CDR1 MGHRA, CDR2 YSYEKL. As DNA, the CDR3 is TGCGCCAGCAGCCTTAGCCCCGGACTAGCGGGGCAAGAGACCCAGTACTTC. Protein product: CASSLSPGLAGQETQYF.